The clone carrying this TCR beta chain was counted between two and nine times. In the authors' methods: Estimation of nucleated cell counts relied on the amplification of reference gene primers. Profiled with immunoSEQ multiplex PCR; TCRdb holds only in-frame clones, not every one. V, J and clone size reflect that table, while D and trimming were determined from the DNA. Among some 150,000 clones, more than 70% were seen once, and the ten largest hold 10% to 15%. This specimen comes from a study of blood T cell repertoires in COVID-19. At the level of the study: Whether acute or convalescent, the COVID-19 samples came from the United States, Italy and Spain. Sample material is recorded as cDNA or gDNA derived from T cells, B-cell-depleted T cells, or PBMCs.

Sequencing was done on a sample of peripheral blood. The clonotype originates from a man aged 55 to 70 with active or convalescent COVID-19.

The CDR3 region is CAWSVGTSGIYNEQFF. DNA of the CDR3: TGTGCCTGGAGTGTAGGGACTAGCGGGATCTACAATGAGCAGTTCTTC. The chain combines TRBV30 with TRBJ2-1, with 13 bases that match TRBD2. Germline CDR1 is GTSNPN and CDR2 is SVGIG (reference sequence). The CDR3 extends over 16 amino acids. Trimming removed 0 bases from V and 3 bases from J; junction bases left unmatched: 2.